This T cell receptor (beta chain) came from a study of blood T cells in healthy people across ages. Primed by a sample-barcoded 5' primer and a J-beta primer mix, a second PCR proceeded for about 6 to 11 cycles. Any given sample supplied a minimum of 3 million CDR3-containing paired-end reads. TCRdb independently ran MiXCR on the 5' RACE reads; one entry per CDR3 protein. Of hundreds of thousands of distinct CDR3 sequences listed, approximately 35% are singletons. This clonotype turned up a few times. Healthy Caucasian individuals from Russia aged about 6 to 90 served as donors. The CDR3 contains 17 residues. V lost 0 bases to trimming and J lost 2 bases, with 17 bases between them. Germline CDR1 is SEHNR and CDR2 is FQNEAQ (reference sequence).

The rearrangement uses TRBV7-9 and TRBJ2-7, with D perhaps given as TRBD1 or TRBD2 (5 bases each). The source is a man aged 18 to 30 in good health. Sequences were obtained from blood. The CDR3 spells CASSLALRGGFAYEQYF. The CDR3 DNA sequence: TGTGCCAGCAGCTTAGCCCTTCGTGGGGGATTTGCCTACGAGCAGTACTTC.